Shown below are 20 T cell receptor beta chains from a single sample sequenced in a study of cytomegalovirus exposure and HLA in healthy donors. TCRdb's table, derived via immunoSEQ multiplex PCR, lists solely in-frame clones and lacks some. In the table there are 150,000 to 180,000 clones, 86% of which are singletons. The specimen was PBMCs. The source is a man younger than 35 in good health and CMV-seropositive.

The rearrangement links TRBV19 to TRBJ2-7, with D perhaps matching TRBD1 (6 bases). Trimming cost V 4 bases and J 1 base, with 11 bases left between them. CDR1 and CDR2 (germline): LNHDA, SQIVND (reference sequence). The CDR3 contains 14 residues. This CDR3 reads CASSRRTVSYEQYF. CDR3 coding DNA: TGTGCCAGTAGTAGAAGGACAGTTTCCTACGAGCAGTACTTC.

The CDR3 loop reads CASSQGDKKSYEQYF. CDR3 DNA sequence: TGCGCCAGCAGCCAGGGGGACAAAAAGTCCTACGAGCAGTACTTC. This chain links TRBV4-3 with TRBJ2-7; possibly TRBD1 for D (6 bases). Germline V CDR1 and CDR2: LGHNA, YSLEER. Trimming took 3 bases from V and 1 from J, leaving 13 bases between them. This CDR3 region has 15 residues.

Here the CDR3 DNA reads TGTGCCAGCAGCTTGGGACTAGCGGGAGGGCCTGTGGGAGATACGCAGTATTTT. This codes for CASSLGLAGGPVGDTQYF. The V call is TRBV5-8, the J call TRBJ2-3; 14 bases are shared with TRBD2. This CDR3 comprises 18 residues. Germline V gives CDR1 SGHTS, CDR2 YDEGEE. Trimming cost V 0 bases and J 5 bases; bases outside gene matches: 8.

The DNA of the CDR3 is TGCGCCAGCAGCCAAGGGCCAGGGGGAGGATCTGGGGCCAACGTCCTGACTTTC. It codes for CASSQGPGGGSGANVLTF. The chain uses TRBV4-1 and TRBJ2-6, with a weak D call TRBD1 (7 bases). The CDR3 contains 18 residues. The V end lost 1 base, the J end lost 1 base, and 14 bases lay between the germline ends. Germline V lookup: CDR1 MGHRA, CDR2 YSYEKL.

In regard to this clone: This specimen includes other DNA sequences encoding the same CDR3. CDR3 protein: CASSVAKNTEAFF. The CDR3 region has the DNA TGTGCCAGCAGCGTAGCCAAGAACACTGAAGCTTTCTTT. The rearrangement links TRBV9 to TRBJ1-1; D is unclear. Germline loops: CDR1 SGDLS, CDR2 YYNGEE. The CDR3 is 13 residues long. Trimming shortened V by 0 bases and J by 1 base, and 4 bases separated the two germline ends.

The rearrangement uses TRBV20-1 and TRBJ1-1, with TRBD1 matching over 7 bases. Germline-derived CDR1 and CDR2 are DFQATT and SNEGSKA (reference sequence). CDR3 length: 11 residues. V lost 6 bases, J lost 3 bases, and 1 base stayed unmatched. The DNA for the CDR3 is TGCAGTGCCCAGGGGGACACTGAAGCTTTCTTT. Amino acid sequence: CSAQGDTEAFF.

The J gene is TRBJ1-3, the V gene TRBV14; no clear D gene. V was shortened by 0 bases and J by 0 bases, with 6 bases between the two germline ends. Germline V CDR1 and CDR2: SGHDN, FVKESK. The CDR3 spans 15 residues. Here the CDR3 reads CASSQERVSGNTIYF. The CDR3 bases are TGTGCCAGCAGCCAAGAGCGGGTCTCTGGAAACACCATATATTTT. Looking up the rest from reference TRBV14 and TRBJ1-3 gives the full variable domain: EAGVTQFPSHSVIEKGQTVTLRCDPISGHDNLYWYRRVMGKEIKFLLHFVKESKQDESGMPNNRFLAERTGGTYSTLKVQPAELEDSGVYFCASSQERVSGNTIYFGEGSWLTVV.

The V call is TRBV9, the J call TRBJ2-7; D unclear. V lost 0 bases to trimming and J lost 0 bases, with 10 bases between them. The germline V gene encodes CDR1 SGDLS and CDR2 YYNGEE. This CDR3 has 15 residues. The chain's CDR3 is CASSVGGSSSYEQYF. CDR3 sequence (DNA): TGTGCCAGCAGCGTAGGTGGGTCTAGCTCCTACGAGCAGTACTTC. Full variable domain (missing parts from reference TRBV9 and TRBJ2-7): DSGVTQTPKHLITATGQRVTLRCSPRSGDLSVYWYQQSLDQGLQFLIQYYNGEERAKGNILERFSAQQFPDLHSELNLSSLELGDSALYFCASSVGGSSSYEQYFGPGTRLTVT.

This clone was detected only a few times. The CDR3, as DNA: TGTGCCAGCAGCACTTCGACTAGAGGGAGCGAGCAGTACTTC. Its protein product is CASSTSTRGSEQYF. This rearrangement joins TRBV7-2 to TRBJ2-7; TRBD2 is a possible D gene (6 bases). Trimming stripped 5 bases from V and 6 bases from J, with 17 bases between. Germline values: CDR1 SGHTA, CDR2 FQGNSA. The CDR3 is 14 residues long.

The chain is built from TRBV9 and TRBJ1-1; 7 nucleotides agree with TRBD1. This CDR3 has 17 residues. Germline V lookup: CDR1 SGDLS, CDR2 YYNGEE. The V segment lost 3 bases and the J segment 0 bases; nucleotides outside the gene matches: 11. CDR3: CASSAGDRVYMNTEAFF. The CDR3 DNA reads as TGTGCCAGCAGCGCCGGAGACAGGGTTTACATGAACACTGAAGCTTTCTTT.

The CDR3 bases are TGCGCCAGCAGCCTAAAAAAGGGGCAGGGTGGTTCACCCCTCCACTTT. It yields the protein CASSLKKGQGGSPLHF. The rearrangement links TRBV4-3 to TRBJ1-6; tentatively, D is TRBD1 (5 bases). Trimming shortened V by 4 bases and J by 9 bases, and 19 bases separated the two germline ends. The CDR3 has 16 residues. In germline, CDR1 is LGHNA, CDR2 YSLEER.

V gene TRBV6-7 combines with J gene TRBJ1-5, with a tentative D call TRBD1 (6 bases). TRBV6-7 is reported as an ORF; its role is uncertain. Trimming took off 4 bases at V and 0 bases at J, with 13 bases between the two ends. The CDR3 spans 16 residues. CDR3: CASSSPEQGSNQPQHF. The CDR3, as DNA: TGTGCCAGCAGTTCTCCCGAACAGGGTAGCAATCAGCCCCAGCATTTT.

The chain carries TRBV27 and TRBJ2-1, with a tentative D call TRBD1 (6 bases). This CDR3 is built from 17 residues. The germline V and J ends were trimmed by 2 bases and 7 bases, with 21 bases remaining between them. CDR1 and CDR2 from the germline V gene are MNHEY and SMNVEV (reference sequence). The DNA for the CDR3 is TGTGCCAGCAGTTTAGGATTCGGACAGATAGGAGTAAATGAGCAGTTCTTC. Translation: CASSLGFGQIGVNEQFF.

This chain joins TRBV21-1 and TRBJ2-4; the table's D call TRBD2 went unverified against the DNA. TRBV21-1 counts as a pseudogene. This CDR3 has 16 amino acids. CDR3: CASSKGASGIKNIQYF. The DNA of the CDR3 is TGTGCCAGCAGCAAAGGAGCATCGGGGATTAAAAACATTCAGTACTTC.

V usage is TRBV6-5 and J usage is TRBJ1-5; 7 nucleotides align to TRBD1. The trim removed 0 bases at V and 0 bases at J, leaving 2 bases unmatched. Looked up from germline, CDR1 is MNHEY and CDR2 is SVGAGI. CDR3 length: 16 residues. The CDR3 spells CASSYSGQNSNQPQHF. CDR3 sequence (DNA): TGTGCCAGCAGTTACTCGGGACAGAATAGCAATCAGCCCCAGCATTTT.

The J gene is TRBJ2-7, the V gene TRBV27, with 15 bases fitting TRBD2. Germline lookup yields CDR1 MNHEY and CDR2 SMNVEV (reference sequence). This CDR3 region has 16 residues. The V segment lost 5 bases and the J segment 6 bases; nucleotides outside the gene matches: 8. The chain's CDR3 is CASSGLAGGPGFEQYF. The DNA for the CDR3 is TGTGCCAGCAGTGGACTAGCGGGAGGGCCTGGTTTCGAGCAGTACTTC.

This clone was seen ten or more times. The chain carries TRBV7-9 and TRBJ2-3; possible D gene TRBD1, 5 bases. This CDR3 is built from 14 residues. Trimming left V 5 bases short and J 0 bases short, with 9 bases between. Germline V lookup: CDR1 SEHNR, CDR2 FQNEAQ (reference sequence). CDR3 bases: TGTGCCAGCAGCCTTGGACAAAGCACAGATACGCAGTATTTT. This translates into CASSLGQSTDTQYF.

This rearrangement joins TRBV9 to TRBJ2-1; D not resolved. The CDR3 contains 11 residues. Looked up from germline, CDR1 is SGDLS and CDR2 is YYNGEE. The ends were cut back, 4 bases at V and 5 bases at J, with 4 bases in the middle. For the CDR3, the DNA is TGTGCCAGCAGCCCCGACAATGAGCAGTTCTTC. Translating gives CASSPDNEQFF.

A single count supports this clone. V and J are TRBV10-2 and TRBJ2-3, with TRBD1 matching 7 bases. After removal of 0 bases from V and 6 bases from J, the junction contained 6 bases not matched to a gene. Per the germline V gene, CDR1 is WSHSY and CDR2 is SAAADI. This CDR3 spans 15 amino acids. The CDR3 sequence: CASSESHRGRDTQYF. The CDR3 DNA reads as TGCGCCAGCAGTGAGTCTCACAGGGGACGGGATACGCAGTATTTT.

The V call is TRBV7-2, the J call TRBJ2-6; D uncertain. CDR3 length: 19 residues. Germline lookup yields CDR1 SGHTA and CDR2 FQGNSA. Trimming stripped 2 bases from V and 2 bases from J, with 19 bases between. The CDR3 sequence: CASSLRSRVIGTGANVLTF. The CDR3 coding sequence is TGTGCCAGCAGCTTACGGTCTCGGGTAATCGGAACTGGGGCCAACGTCCTGACTTTC. Looking up the rest from reference TRBV7-2 and TRBJ2-6 gives the full variable domain: GAGVSQSPSNKVTEKGKDVELRCDPISGHTALYWYRQSLGQGLEFLIYFQGNSAPDKSGLPSDRFSAERTGGSVSTLTIQRTQQEDSAVYLCASSLRSRVIGTGANVLTFGAGSRLTVL.